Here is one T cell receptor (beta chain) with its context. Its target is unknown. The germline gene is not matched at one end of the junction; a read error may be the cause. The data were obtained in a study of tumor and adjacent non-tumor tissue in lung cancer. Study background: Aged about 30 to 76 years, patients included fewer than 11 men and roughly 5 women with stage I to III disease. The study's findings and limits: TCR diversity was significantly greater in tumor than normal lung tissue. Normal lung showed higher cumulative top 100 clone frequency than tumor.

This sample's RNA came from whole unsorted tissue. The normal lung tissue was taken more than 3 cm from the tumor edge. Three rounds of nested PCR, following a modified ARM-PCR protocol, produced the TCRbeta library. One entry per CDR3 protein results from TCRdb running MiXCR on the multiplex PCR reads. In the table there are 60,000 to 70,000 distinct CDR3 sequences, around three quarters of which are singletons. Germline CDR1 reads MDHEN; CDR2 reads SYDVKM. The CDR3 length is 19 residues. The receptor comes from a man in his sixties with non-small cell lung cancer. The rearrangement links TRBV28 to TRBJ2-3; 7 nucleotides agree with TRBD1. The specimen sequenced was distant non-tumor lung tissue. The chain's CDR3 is CASSLFAGGRGFSTDAQYF. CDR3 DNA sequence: TGTGCCAGCAGTTTATTCGCCGGAGGCAGGGGGTTTAGTACAGATGCGCAGTATTTT.